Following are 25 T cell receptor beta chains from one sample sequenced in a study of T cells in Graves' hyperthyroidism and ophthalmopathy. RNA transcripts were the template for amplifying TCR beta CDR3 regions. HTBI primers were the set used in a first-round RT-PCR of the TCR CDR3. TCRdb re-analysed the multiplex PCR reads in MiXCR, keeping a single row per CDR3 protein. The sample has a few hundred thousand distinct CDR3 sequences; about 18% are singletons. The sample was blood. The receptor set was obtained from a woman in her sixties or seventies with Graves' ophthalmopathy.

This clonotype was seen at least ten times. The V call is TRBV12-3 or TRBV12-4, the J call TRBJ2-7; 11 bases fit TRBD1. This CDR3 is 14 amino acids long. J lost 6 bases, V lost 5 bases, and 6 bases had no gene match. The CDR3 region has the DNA TGTGCCAGCAGTCCCAGGACAGGGGGCTTCGAGCAGTACTTC. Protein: CASSPRTGGFEQYF.

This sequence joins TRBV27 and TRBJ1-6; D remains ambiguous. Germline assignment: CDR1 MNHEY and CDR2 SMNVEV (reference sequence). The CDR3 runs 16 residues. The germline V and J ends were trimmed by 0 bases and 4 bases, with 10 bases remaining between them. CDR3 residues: CASSLSGPPYNSPLHF. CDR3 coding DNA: TGTGCCAGCAGTTTATCCGGCCCGCCATATAATTCACCCCTCCACTTT.

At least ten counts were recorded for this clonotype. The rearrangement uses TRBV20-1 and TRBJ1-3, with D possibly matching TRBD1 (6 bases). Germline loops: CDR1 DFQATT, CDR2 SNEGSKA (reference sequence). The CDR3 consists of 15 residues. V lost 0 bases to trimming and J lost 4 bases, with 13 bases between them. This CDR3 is CSARDARGNGNTIYF. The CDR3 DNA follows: TGCAGTGCTAGAGATGCAAGGGGGAACGGAAACACCATATATTTT.

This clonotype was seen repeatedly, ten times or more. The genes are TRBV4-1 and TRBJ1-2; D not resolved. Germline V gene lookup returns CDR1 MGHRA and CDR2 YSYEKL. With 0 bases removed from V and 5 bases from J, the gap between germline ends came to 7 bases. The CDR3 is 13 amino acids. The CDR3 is CASSQDGHYGYTF. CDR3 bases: TGCGCCAGCAGCCAAGACGGGCATTATGGCTACACCTTC.

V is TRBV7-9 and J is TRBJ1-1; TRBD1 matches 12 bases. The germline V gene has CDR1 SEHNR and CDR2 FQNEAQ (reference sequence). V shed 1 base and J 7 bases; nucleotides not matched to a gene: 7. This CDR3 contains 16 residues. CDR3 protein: CASSLGPGQGAVEAFF. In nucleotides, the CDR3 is TGTGCCAGCAGCTTAGGCCCGGGACAGGGGGCGGTTGAAGCTTTCTTT. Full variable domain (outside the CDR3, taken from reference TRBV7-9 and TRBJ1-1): DTGVSQNPRHKITKRGQNVTFRCDPISEHNRLYWYRQTLGQGPEFLTYFQNEAQLEKSRLLSDRFSAERPKGSFSTLEIQRTEQGDSAMYLCASSLGPGQGAVEAFFGQGTRLTVV.

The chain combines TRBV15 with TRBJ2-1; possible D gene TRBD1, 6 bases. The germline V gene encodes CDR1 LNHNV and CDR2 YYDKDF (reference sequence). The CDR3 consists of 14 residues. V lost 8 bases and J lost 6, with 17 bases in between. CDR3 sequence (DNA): TGTGCCACCGAGGGACAAGCATCCGTCAATGAGCAGTTCTTC. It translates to CATEGQASVNEQFF.

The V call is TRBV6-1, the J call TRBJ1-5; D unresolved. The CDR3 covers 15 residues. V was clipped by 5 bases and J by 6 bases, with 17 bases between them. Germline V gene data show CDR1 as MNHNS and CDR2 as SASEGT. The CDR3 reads CASSSFWSGGQPQHF. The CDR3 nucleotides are TGTGCCAGCAGTTCCTTCTGGTCGGGAGGTCAGCCCCAGCATTTT.

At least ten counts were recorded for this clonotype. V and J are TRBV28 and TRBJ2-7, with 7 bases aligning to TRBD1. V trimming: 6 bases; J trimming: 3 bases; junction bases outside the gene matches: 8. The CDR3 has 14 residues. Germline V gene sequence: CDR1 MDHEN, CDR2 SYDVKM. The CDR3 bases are TGTGCCAGCAGCTCTCCTGGACAGGTCTACGAGCAGTACTTC. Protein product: CASSSPGQVYEQYF.

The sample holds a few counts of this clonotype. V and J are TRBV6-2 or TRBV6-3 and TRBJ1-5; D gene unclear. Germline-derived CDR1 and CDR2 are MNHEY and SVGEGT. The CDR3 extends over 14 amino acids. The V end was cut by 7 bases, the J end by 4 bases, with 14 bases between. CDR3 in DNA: TGTGCCAGCAACACCCCCGAGGGTAATCAGCCCCAGCATTTT. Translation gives CASNTPEGNQPQHF.

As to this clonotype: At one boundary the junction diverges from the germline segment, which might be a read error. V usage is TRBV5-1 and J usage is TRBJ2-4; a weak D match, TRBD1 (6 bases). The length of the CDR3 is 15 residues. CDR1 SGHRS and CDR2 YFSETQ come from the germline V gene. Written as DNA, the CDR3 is TGCACCAGCAGCTGGGAATCAGGGGTGGGGAACATTCAGTACTTC. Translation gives CTSSWESGVGNIQYF.

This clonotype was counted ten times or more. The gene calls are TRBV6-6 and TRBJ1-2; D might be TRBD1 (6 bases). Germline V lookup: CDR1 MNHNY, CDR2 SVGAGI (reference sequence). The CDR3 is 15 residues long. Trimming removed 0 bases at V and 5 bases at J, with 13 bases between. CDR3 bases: TGTGCCAGCAGTTACTCGAATCAGGGGAGGTATGGCTACACCTTC. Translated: CASSYSNQGRYGYTF.

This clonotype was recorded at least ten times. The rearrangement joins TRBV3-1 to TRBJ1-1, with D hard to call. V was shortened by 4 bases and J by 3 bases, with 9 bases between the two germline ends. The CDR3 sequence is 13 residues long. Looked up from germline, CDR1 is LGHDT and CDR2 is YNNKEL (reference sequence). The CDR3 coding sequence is TGTGCCAGCAGCCGCCTTAGGTACACTGAAGCTTTCTTT. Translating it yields CASSRLRYTEAFF.

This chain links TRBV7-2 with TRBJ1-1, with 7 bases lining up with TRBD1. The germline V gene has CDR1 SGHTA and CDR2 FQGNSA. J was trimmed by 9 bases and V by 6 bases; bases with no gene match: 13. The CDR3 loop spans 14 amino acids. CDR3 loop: CASSQFGTVRQAFF. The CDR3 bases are TGTGCCAGCAGTCAATTTGGGACAGTAAGACAAGCTTTCTTT.

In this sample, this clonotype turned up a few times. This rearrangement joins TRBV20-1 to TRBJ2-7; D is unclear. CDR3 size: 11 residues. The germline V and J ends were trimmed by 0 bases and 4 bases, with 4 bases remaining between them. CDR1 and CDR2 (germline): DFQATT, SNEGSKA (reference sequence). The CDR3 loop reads CSARDQYEQYF. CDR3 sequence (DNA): TGCAGTGCTAGAGATCAGTACGAGCAGTACTTC.

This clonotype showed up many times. This chain's CDR3 is CASSSNGVMNTEAFF. CDR3 DNA sequence: TGTGCCAGCAGCTCCAATGGGGTCATGAACACTGAAGCTTTCTTT. The chain links TRBV7-2 to TRBJ1-1; unclear D gene. The CDR3 spans 15 residues. V lost 4 bases and J 0 bases, leaving 12 bases between the germline ends. Germline CDR1 SGHTA, CDR2 FQGNSA.

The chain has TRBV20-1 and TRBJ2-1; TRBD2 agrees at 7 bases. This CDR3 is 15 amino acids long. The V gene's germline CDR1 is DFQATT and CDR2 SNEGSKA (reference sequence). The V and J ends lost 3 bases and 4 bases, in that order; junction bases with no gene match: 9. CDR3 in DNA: TGCAGTGCTAGGAGGAGGACTAGAGGTTACAATGAGCAGTTCTTC. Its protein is CSARRRTRGYNEQFF.

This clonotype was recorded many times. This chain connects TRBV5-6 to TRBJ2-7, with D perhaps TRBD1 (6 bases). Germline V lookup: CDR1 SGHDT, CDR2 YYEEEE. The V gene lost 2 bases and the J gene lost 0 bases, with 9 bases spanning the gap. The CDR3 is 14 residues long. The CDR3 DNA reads TGTGCCAGCAGCTTCCGGGACAACTCCTACGAGCAGTACTTC. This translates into CASSFRDNSYEQYF. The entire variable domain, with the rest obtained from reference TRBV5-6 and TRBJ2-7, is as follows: DAGVTQSPTHLIKTRGQQVTLRCSPKSGHDTVSWYQQALGQGPQFIFQYYEEEERQRGNFPDRFSGHQFPNYSSELNVNALLLGDSALYLCASSFRDNSYEQYFGPGTRLTVT.

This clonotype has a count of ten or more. CDR3: CSARDPSPHGETQYF. CDR3 DNA: TGCAGTGCTAGAGATCCCAGTCCCCATGGAGAGACCCAGTACTTC. This chain links TRBV20-1 with TRBJ2-5; no clear D. The CDR3 is 15 amino acids. V shed 0 bases and J shed 4 bases, with 15 bases lying between them. Germline CDR1 DFQATT, CDR2 SNEGSKA (reference sequence).

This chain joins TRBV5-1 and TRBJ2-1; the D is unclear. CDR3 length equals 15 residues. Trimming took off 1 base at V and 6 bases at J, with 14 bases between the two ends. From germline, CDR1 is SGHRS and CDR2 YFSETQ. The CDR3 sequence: CASSLIGPSTNEQFF. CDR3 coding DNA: TGCGCCAGCAGCTTGATAGGACCTTCTACCAATGAGCAGTTCTTC.

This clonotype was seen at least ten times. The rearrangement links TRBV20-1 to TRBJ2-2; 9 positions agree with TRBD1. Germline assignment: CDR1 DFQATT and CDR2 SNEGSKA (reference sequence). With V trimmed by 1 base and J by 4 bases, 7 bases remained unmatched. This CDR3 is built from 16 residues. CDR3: CSARGIGQGITGELFF. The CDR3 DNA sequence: TGCAGTGCTAGAGGGATAGGACAGGGGATCACCGGGGAGCTGTTTTTT.

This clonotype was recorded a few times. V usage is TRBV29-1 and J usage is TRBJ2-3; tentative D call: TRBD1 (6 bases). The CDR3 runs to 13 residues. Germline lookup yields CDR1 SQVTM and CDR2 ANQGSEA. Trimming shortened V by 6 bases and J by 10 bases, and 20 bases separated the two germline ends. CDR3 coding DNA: TGCAGCGTGACCTTACAGGGCCCCGATTCGCAGTATTTT. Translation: CSVTLQGPDSQYF.

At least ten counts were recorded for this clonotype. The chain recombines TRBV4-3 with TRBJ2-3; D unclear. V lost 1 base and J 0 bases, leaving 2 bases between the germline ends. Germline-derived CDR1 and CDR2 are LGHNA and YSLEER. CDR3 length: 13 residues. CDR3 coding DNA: TGCGCCAGCAGCCAAGTTAGCACAGATACGCAGTATTTT. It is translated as CASSQVSTDTQYF.

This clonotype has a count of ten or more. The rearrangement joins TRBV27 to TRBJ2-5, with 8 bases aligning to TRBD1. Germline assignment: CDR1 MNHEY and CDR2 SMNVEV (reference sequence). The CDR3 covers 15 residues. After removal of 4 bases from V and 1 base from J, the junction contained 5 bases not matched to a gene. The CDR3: CASSSGQVGQETQYF. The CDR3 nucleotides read TGTGCCAGCAGTTCGGGACAGGTGGGCCAAGAGACCCAGTACTTC.

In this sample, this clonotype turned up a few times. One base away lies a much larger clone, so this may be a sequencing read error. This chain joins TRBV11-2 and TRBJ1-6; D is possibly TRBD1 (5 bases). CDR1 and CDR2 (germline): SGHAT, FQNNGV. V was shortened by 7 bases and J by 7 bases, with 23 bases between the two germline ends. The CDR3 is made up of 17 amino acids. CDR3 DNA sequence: TGTGCCAGCATCGGACTTGGGGGGGGGTCGGGGAATTCACCCCTCCACTTT. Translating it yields CASIGLGGGSGNSPLHF.

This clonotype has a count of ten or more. The CDR3 is CASRQYGYTF. The CDR3 region has the DNA TGTGCCAGCAGGCAGTATGGCTACACCTTC. The gene calls are TRBV2 and TRBJ1-2, with unresolved D. There are 10 residues in the CDR3. Trimming removed 6 bases from V and 5 bases from J, with 4 bases in between. CDR1 SNHLY and CDR2 FYNNEI come from the germline V gene.